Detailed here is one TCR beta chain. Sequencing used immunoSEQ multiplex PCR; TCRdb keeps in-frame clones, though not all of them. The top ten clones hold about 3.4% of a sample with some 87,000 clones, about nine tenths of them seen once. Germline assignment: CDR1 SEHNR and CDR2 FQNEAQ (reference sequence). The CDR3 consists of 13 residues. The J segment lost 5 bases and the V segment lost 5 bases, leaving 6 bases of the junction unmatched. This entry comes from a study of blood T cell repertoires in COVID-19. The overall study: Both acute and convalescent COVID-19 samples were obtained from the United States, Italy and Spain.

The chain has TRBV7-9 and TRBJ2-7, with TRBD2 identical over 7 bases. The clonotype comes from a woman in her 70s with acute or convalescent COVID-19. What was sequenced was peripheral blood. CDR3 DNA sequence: TGTGCCAGCAGCCCAGCGGGGTTCCACGAGCAGTACTTC. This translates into CASSPAGFHEQYF.